What follows is one T cell receptor (beta chain) and its context. Antigen: not known. This CDR3 spans 15 amino acids. Trimming removed 2 bases at V and 8 bases at J, with 19 bases between. Germline lookup yields CDR1 GTSNPN and CDR2 SVGIG (reference sequence). The data originate from a study of cytomegalovirus exposure and HLA in healthy donors. Across the study: About 85 million unique TCRs from HLA-typed donors were held in an early release of data. Findings of the study overall: Further analysis, carried out later, found HLA-associated TCR beta chains more clonally expanded than equally common other chains. Specificity of a few CMV-associated chains for CMV antigens was verified in vitro.

Vbeta (60) and Jbeta (13) primers were used in the PCR. Assay: immunoSEQ multiplex PCR; the TCRdb copy retains only in-frame clones and omits some. The table lists about 96,000 clones, approximately 79% of them singletons. Specimen: PBMCs. The chain is built from TRBV30 and TRBJ1-5; D uncertain. The receptor was derived from a man aged 25 to 45 in good health and CMV-seronegative. CDR3 region: CAWSPWALSPEPQHF. The CDR3 nucleotides read TGTGCCTGGAGTCCTTGGGCCCTAAGCCCGGAGCCCCAGCATTTT.